These T cell receptor beta chains were read from a single sample in a study of blood T cell repertoires in COVID-19. The assay was immunoSEQ multiplex PCR, and TCRdb's table has in-frame clones only and misses some. The sample lists approximately 75,000 clones; around three quarters were seen once. The source material was peripheral blood. The receptors come from an elderly woman with active or convalescent COVID-19. Each CDR3 is given with its conserved first and last residue. A D gene is named only where the DNA matches it firmly. Clone size, where shown, is once, few, many, or a class for clones that have expanded.

v_gene	abundance	d_gene	j_gene	CDR3aa	CDR3nt
TRBV5-1	-	-	TRBJ2-5	CASSVLVGETQYF	TGCGCCAGCAGCGTACTAGTGGGGGAGACCCAGTACTTC
TRBV6-5	-	-	TRBJ1-3	CASRGGVAGNTIYF	TGTGCCAGCAGGGGAGGGGTGGCTGGAAACACCATATATTTT
TRBV11-2	-	-	TRBJ1-4	CASSLEPYNEKLFF	TGTGCCAGCAGCTTAGAACCCTATAATGAAAAACTGTTTTTT
TRBV9	-	-	TRBJ2-3	CASSVGIRETDTQYF	TGTGCCAGCAGCGTAGGGATAAGGGAGACAGATACGCAGTATTTT
TRBV10-3	few	TRBD2	TRBJ2-2	CAIIASGGATGELFF	TGTGCCATCATCGCTAGCGGGGGAGCCACCGGGGAGCTGTTTTTT
TRBV9	-	TRBD2	TRBJ2-5	CASSVGGRSETQYF	TGTGCCAGCAGCGTGGGAGGGCGCAGTGAGACCCAGTACTTC
TRBV6-1	few	TRBD2	TRBJ2-3	CASSEVRTPAGGRDTQYF	TGTGCCAGCAGTGAAGTCCGGACGCCGGCGGGGGGGCGTGATACGCAGTATTTT
TRBV4-1	-	TRBD1	TRBJ2-7	CASSQFPGQGNYEQYF	TGCGCCAGCAGCCAGTTCCCGGGACAGGGGAACTACGAGCAGTACTTC
TRBV2	few	-	TRBJ2-3	CASTFRDIRTDTQYF	TGTGCCAGCACCTTCCGGGACATCCGCACAGATACGCAGTATTTT
TRBV7-2	-	-	TRBJ1-5	CASSFSLFQPQHF	TGTGCCAGCAGCTTCTCCTTATTTCAGCCCCAGCATTTT
TRBV6-1	medium-sized	-	TRBJ1-6	CASSENGRGNSPLHF	TGTGCCAGCAGTGAAAATGGCAGGGGCAATTCACCCCTCCACTTT
TRBV7-2	-	TRBD1	TRBJ2-5	CASSARTGAQETQYF	TGTGCCAGCAGCGCACGGACAGGGGCCCAAGAGACCCAGTACTTC
TRBV6-1	once	TRBD2	TRBJ2-3	CASSGTAPTSGGWGTQYF	TGTGCCAGCAGTGGGACGGCCCCGACTAGCGGGGGTTGGGGTACGCAGTATTTT
TRBV6-5	-	-	TRBJ1-1	CASSYVGAETEAFF	TGTGCCAGCAGTTACGTGGGGGCAGAGACTGAAGCTTTCTTT
TRBV6-5	-	-	TRBJ1-6	CASSYSSRLNSPLHF	TGTGCCAGCAGTTACTCGAGCAGACTTAATTCACCCCTCCACTTT
TRBV30	-	-	TRBJ1-6	CAWRGTPTEPLRNYNSPLHF	TGTGCCTGGAGGGGAACTCCGACAGAGCCCCTCCGTAACTATAATTCACCCCTCCACTTT
TRBV15	-	-	TRBJ2-2	CATSKNMNTGELFF	TGTGCCACCAGCAAAAATATGAACACCGGGGAGCTGTTTTTT
TRBV5-5	-	-	TRBJ1-2	CASSSAPSASRYGYTF	TGTGCCAGCAGCTCGGCCCCTTCAGCCTCTAGGTATGGCTACACCTTC
TRBV18	-	-	TRBJ2-3	CASSQDREGPDTQYF	TGTGCCAGCTCTCAGGACAGGGAGGGGCCAGATACGCAGTATTTT
TRBV7-8	-	-	TRBJ1-6	CASSFPGQPTINSPLHF	TGTGCCAGCAGCTTTCCCGGACAGCCAACTATCAATTCACCCCTCCACTTT
TRBV27	-	-	TRBJ2-1	CASSLDRSYNEQFF	TGTGCCAGCAGTTTAGACAGATCTTACAATGAGCAGTTCTTC
TRBV2	-	TRBD1	TRBJ1-2	CASSERRGFYGYTF	TGTGCCAGCAGTGAACGCAGGGGGTTCTATGGCTACACCTTC
TRBV5-4	-	-	TRBJ1-2	CASSLAGQRAVGYTF	TGTGCCAGCAGCTTGGCCGGACAGAGGGCGGTTGGCTACACCTTC
TRBV30	-	-	TRBJ1-1	CLGGVLNTEAFF	TGCTTGGGGGGTGTCTTAAACACTGAAGCTTTCTTT
TRBV7-6	-	-	TRBJ2-7	CASSPGVAGGGLYEQYF	TGTGCCAGCAGCCCAGGGGTAGCGGGTGGGGGACTCTACGAGCAGTACTTC
TRBV11-2	-	TRBD1	TRBJ1-3	CASSPLQGIRNTIYF	TGTGCCAGCAGCCCATTACAGGGGATTCGGAACACCATATATTTT
TRBV11-2	few	TRBD1	TRBJ1-1	CASSLVGDSGEAFF	TGTGCCAGCAGCTTAGTGGGGGACAGCGGTGAAGCTTTCTTT
TRBV11-1	-	-	TRBJ1-6	CASSSGEPRYSPLHF	TGTGCCAGCAGCAGCGGGGAACCTCGCTATTCACCCCTCCACTTT
TRBV9	once	-	TRBJ2-1	CASSVDGGVNNEQFF	TGTGCCAGCAGCGTAGATGGCGGGGTAAACAATGAGCAGTTCTTC
TRBV11-2	-	-	TRBJ2-5	CASSRQETQYF	TGTGCCAGCAGCCGCCAAGAGACCCAGTACTTC
TRBV6-5	-	TRBD1	TRBJ1-6	CASRSGTGNSPLHF	TGTGCCAGCAGGTCCGGGACAGGGAATTCACCCCTCCACTTT
TRBV6-5	-	-	TRBJ1-3	CATETGLNSGNTIYF	TGTGCCACCGAGACAGGATTAAACTCTGGAAACACCATATATTTT
TRBV30	few	-	TRBJ1-2	CASSGGAFYGYTF	TGTGCCTCGAGTGGGGGCGCATTTTATGGCTACACCTTC
TRBV11-2	-	-	TRBJ2-1	CASSVRQASYNEQFF	TGTGCCAGCAGCGTAAGACAGGCAAGCTACAATGAGCAGTTCTTC
TRBV30	-	TRBD2	TRBJ2-3	CAWSMGRGDVADTQYF	TGTGCCTGGAGTATGGGGCGGGGGGATGTTGCAGATACGCAGTATTTT
TRBV28	few	-	TRBJ1-2	CASSRSTGGHGYTF	TGTGCCAGCAGCCGCTCCACGGGGGGCCATGGCTACACCTTC